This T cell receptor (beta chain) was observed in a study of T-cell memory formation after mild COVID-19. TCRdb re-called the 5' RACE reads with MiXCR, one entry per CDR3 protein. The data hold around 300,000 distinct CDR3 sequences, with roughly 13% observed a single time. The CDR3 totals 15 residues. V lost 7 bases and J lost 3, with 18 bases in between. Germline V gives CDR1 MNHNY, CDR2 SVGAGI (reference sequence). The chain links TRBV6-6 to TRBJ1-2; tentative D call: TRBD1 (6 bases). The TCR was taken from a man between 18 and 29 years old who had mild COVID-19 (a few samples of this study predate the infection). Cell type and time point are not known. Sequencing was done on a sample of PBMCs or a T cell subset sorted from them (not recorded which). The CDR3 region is CASNGQPSRDYGYTF. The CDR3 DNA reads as TGTGCCAGCAATGGACAGCCATCCCGGGACTATGGCTACACCTTC.